Described below is a single TCR beta chain sequence and its context. The data originate from a study of shared clonotypes between healthy human individuals. Some clones are missing from TCRdb's copy, which holds only in-frame ones; the method was immunoSEQ multiplex PCR. The sample yields roughly 500,000 clones, approximately 95% seen once. Germline V gives CDR1 MDHEN, CDR2 SYDVKM. Trimming took 5 bases from V and 5 from J; bases not matched to a gene: 17. This CDR3 region has 18 residues. Sequenced: naive CD4+ T cells sorted from blood. Specified subset: CD45RA+ positively selected. The gene calls are TRBV28 and TRBJ2-7, with 11 nucleotides matching TRBD2. The origin of this receptor is a woman aged 25 to 45 in good health. CDR3 sequence reads: CASSLISNPTSGINEQYF. CDR3 DNA: TGTGCCAGCAGTCTGATATCAAACCCGACTAGCGGGATTAACGAGCAGTACTTC. The whole variable domain, remainder taken from reference TRBV28 and TRBJ2-7, is DVKVTQSSRYLVKRTGEKVFLECVQDMDHENMFWYRQDPGLGLRLIYFSYDVKMKEKGDIPEGYSVSREKKERFSLILESASTNQTSMYLCASSLISNPTSGINEQYFGPGTRLTVT.